These 24 T cell receptor beta chains were sequenced from one sample in a study of T cell responses to AZD1222 COVID-19 vaccine. The table came from immunoSEQ multiplex PCR; TCRdb's copy has only in-frame clones and leaves some out. Of 250,000 to 300,000 clones listed, roughly 93% were seen once; the top ten hold less than 0.65%. The sample here was peripheral blood, taken 28 days after the second AZD1222 dose. These TCRs come from an adult who received the AZD1222 COVID-19 vaccine.

This clone was detected once. The chain couples TRBV27 to TRBJ1-5, with 8 bases aligning to TRBD1. Germline V CDR1 and CDR2: MNHEY, SMNVEV (reference sequence). The junction had 8 bases not matched to a gene; V was cut back by 8 bases and J by 5 bases. The CDR3 is 14 residues long. The CDR3 nucleotides read TGTGCCAGCGCTTTAGGACAGGGCCATCAGCCCCAGCATTTT. Encoded protein: CASALGQGHQPQHF.

The J gene is TRBJ1-1, the V gene TRBV5-4; D is undetermined. The CDR3 contains 13 residues. Germline V CDR1 and CDR2: SGHNT, YYREEE (reference sequence). V was shortened by 0 bases and J by 11 bases, with 14 bases between the two germline ends. The CDR3 DNA sequence: TGTGCCAGCAGCTTGGTTCCTCGGGAATTGGCTTTCTTT. The encoded protein is CASSLVPRELAFF.

The chain carries TRBV5-1 and TRBJ2-3, with 10 bases that match TRBD2. Germline V gene data show CDR1 as SGHRS and CDR2 as YFSETQ. The V gene end was trimmed by 1 base and the J gene end by 2 bases; junction bases not matched to a gene: 4. The CDR3 loop spans 16 amino acids. The CDR3 sequence is CASSLWLAGDTDTQYF. The CDR3 bases are TGCGCCAGCAGCTTGTGGCTAGCGGGGGACACAGATACGCAGTATTTT.

V and J are TRBV5-1 and TRBJ1-4, with D hard to call. The CDR3 is 14 amino acids. CDR1 SGHRS and CDR2 YFSETQ come from the germline V gene. The germline V and J ends were trimmed by 3 bases and 7 bases, with 13 bases remaining between them. CDR3 DNA sequence: TGCGCCAGCAGCTCTCGGGGAGGAGGTGAAAAACTGTTTTTT. This translates into CASSSRGGGEKLFF.

Remarks on this clone: Different DNA sequences within this sample yield the same CDR3. The rearrangement uses TRBV5-1 and TRBJ1-1; D is undetermined. Trimming removed 1 base at V and 1 base at J, with 5 bases between. The germline gives CDR1 SGHRS, CDR2 YFSETQ. The length of the CDR3 is 13 residues. CDR3 sequence (DNA): TGCGCCAGCAGCTTGACGGGGAACACTGAAGCTTTCTTT. It is translated as CASSLTGNTEAFF.

The chain carries TRBV6-2 or TRBV6-3 and TRBJ2-7; 10 bases fit TRBD2. Unmatched junction bases numbered 2, after V lost 0 bases and J lost 0 bases. The CDR3 has 16 amino acids. Germline CDR1 MNHEY, CDR2 SVGEGT. In nucleotides, the CDR3 is TGTGCCAGCAGTTACTCCCCTAGCGGGGGCTCCTACGAGCAGTACTTC. Its protein product is CASSYSPSGGSYEQYF.

The chain has TRBV23-1 and TRBJ2-7; 7 bases map to TRBD2. TRBV23-1 is treated as an ORF (open reading frame) with a function not yet certain. Trimming cost V 4 bases and J 6 bases; bases outside gene matches: 12. CDR3 size: 15 residues. The CDR3 here is CASSPYGGSSLEQYF. As DNA, the CDR3 is TGCGCCAGCAGTCCGTACGGGGGGTCTTCCCTCGAGCAGTACTTC.

The V and J genes are TRBV18 and TRBJ2-7, with 9 bases that match TRBD1. This CDR3 is 17 amino acids long. CDR1 is KGHSH and CDR2 is LQKENI in the germline V gene. The V gene end was trimmed by 3 bases and the J gene end by 3 bases; junction bases not matched to a gene: 12. CDR3 sequence reads: CASSPPGQGGRNYEQYF. Written as DNA, the CDR3 is TGTGCCAGCTCACCCCCGGGACAGGGTGGCCGCAACTACGAGCAGTACTTC.

About this clone: The same CDR3 also results from other DNA sequences found in this sample. CDR3 sequence reads: CASSPGTGYEQYF. CDR3 bases: TGTGCCAGCTCACCAGGGACGGGATACGAGCAGTACTTC. This chain links TRBV18 with TRBJ2-7, with D possibly being TRBD1 or TRBD2 (5 bases each). The V gene lost 2 bases and the J gene lost 4 bases, with 9 bases spanning the gap. This CDR3 has 13 amino acids. Germline V gene sequence: CDR1 KGHSH, CDR2 LQKENI.

CDR3 nucleotide sequence: TGTGCCAGTAGCCTTTCCAGGAGCACTGAAGCTTTCTTT. Translation: CASSLSRSTEAFF. This chain joins TRBV19 and TRBJ1-1; D not resolved. The V gene lost 6 bases and the J gene lost 4 bases, with 12 bases spanning the gap. Germline CDR1 LNHDA, CDR2 SQIVND (reference sequence). There are 13 residues in the CDR3.

This clone appeared a single time. The chain combines TRBV30 with TRBJ1-6; a weak D match, TRBD1 (5 bases). V dropped 2 bases and J dropped 8 bases, with 10 bases sitting between them. The germline CDR1 and CDR2 sequences are GTSNPN and SVGIG (reference sequence). This CDR3 is built from 13 residues. CDR3 bases: TGTGCCTGGAGTTCAGGGTCCTATTCACCCCTCCACTTT. This gives the protein CAWSSGSYSPLHF.

The DNA of the CDR3 is TGTGCCAGCAGTCGAGACGGGGGGCTCTACAATGAGCAGTTCTTC. It translates to CASSRDGGLYNEQFF. The chain couples TRBV21-1 to TRBJ2-1; the listed D gene, TRBD2, was not tested against the DNA. TRBV21-1 has pseudogene status. CDR3 length: 15 amino acids.

J is TRBJ1-1 and V is TRBV5-6; D gene ambiguous. CDR3 length: 15 residues. Trimming left V 4 bases short and J 2 bases short, with 15 bases between. Germline V gene data show CDR1 as SGHDT and CDR2 as YYEEEE. The CDR3 spells CASSTRSTGNTEAFF. The DNA for the CDR3 is TGTGCCAGCAGCACCCGGAGTACGGGAAACACTGAAGCTTTCTTT.

The chain carries TRBV11-2 and TRBJ2-2, with a possible D match to TRBD1 (5 bases). The CDR3 runs 13 residues. Germline V CDR1 and CDR2: SGHAT, FQNNGV. The ends were cut back, 8 bases at V and 0 bases at J, with 7 bases in the middle. CDR3 nucleotides: TGTGCCAGCGGGGCCGCGAACACCGGGGAGCTGTTTTTT. It translates to CASGAANTGELFF.

The rearrangement joins TRBV7-9 to TRBJ2-7, with TRBD2 matching 7 bases. Losses at the gene ends were 6 bases for V and 5 bases for J; bases not matched to a gene: 7. This CDR3 has 13 amino acids. Germline CDR1 SEHNR, CDR2 FQNEAQ (reference sequence). The CDR3 is CASSDSGWDEQYF. CDR3 sequence (DNA): TGTGCCAGCAGTGATAGCGGGTGGGACGAGCAGTACTTC.

This clone was seen only once. The V and J genes are TRBV2 and TRBJ2-5; 8 bases align to TRBD1. The trim removed 3 bases at V and 4 bases at J, leaving 7 bases unmatched. The CDR3 sequence is 15 residues long. Germline loops: CDR1 SNHLY, CDR2 FYNNEI. The CDR3 nucleotides are TGTGCCAGCAGTGATTATCGACAGGGGACAGAGACCCAGTACTTC. It codes for CASSDYRQGTETQYF.

V is TRBV5-1 and J is TRBJ2-7; 8 nucleotides match TRBD1. CDR1 and CDR2 from the germline V gene are SGHRS and YFSETQ. V trimming: 0 bases; J trimming: 2 bases; junction bases outside the gene matches: 4. This CDR3 has 15 amino acids. The CDR3 nucleotides are TGCGCCAGCAGCTTGGGGACAGGGCATCCCTACGAGCAGTACTTC. Protein sequence: CASSLGTGHPYEQYF.

The chain couples TRBV9 to TRBJ2-1; the D is unclear. V was shortened by 0 bases and J by 7 bases, with 8 bases between the two germline ends. The CDR3 is made up of 13 amino acids. CDR1 is SGDLS and CDR2 is YYNGEE in the germline V gene. CDR3 coding DNA: TGTGCCAGCAGCGTAGATCCCAATAATGAGCAGTTCTTC. This gives the protein CASSVDPNNEQFF. The full variable domain, rest sourced from reference TRBV9 and TRBJ2-1, is DSGVTQTPKHLITATGQRVTLRCSPRSGDLSVYWYQQSLDQGLQFLIQYYNGEERAKGNILERFSAQQFPDLHSELNLSSLELGDSALYFCASSVDPNNEQFFGPGTRLTVL.

The rearrangement joins TRBV25-1 to TRBJ2-3; TRBD1 aligns across 8 bases. The length of the CDR3 is 14 residues. The V gene's germline CDR1 is MGHDK and CDR2 SYGVNS. Trimming removed 5 bases from V and 5 bases from J; junction bases left unmatched: 6. The CDR3 sequence: CASSYQGAEDTQYF. DNA of the CDR3: TGTGCCAGCAGTTATCAGGGGGCAGAAGATACGCAGTATTTT.

This clone was counted between two and nine times. The genes are TRBV3-1 (or the pseudogene TRBV3-2) and TRBJ2-4; D gene uncertain. The CDR3 is 15 residues long. The V end lost 1 base, the J end lost 0 bases, and 7 bases lay between the germline ends. Germline V gene data show CDR1 as LGHDT and CDR2 as YNNKEL (reference sequence). CDR3: CASSQGQLAKNIQYF. The CDR3 bases are TGTGCCAGCAGCCAAGGGCAACTAGCCAAAAACATTCAGTACTTC.

In DNA, the CDR3 is TGTGCCAGCAGTTACTCGCCAGGGGGCGGAAACACCATATATTTT. Translated: CASSYSPGGGNTIYF. The chain couples TRBV6-5 to TRBJ1-3, with TRBD1 matching over 8 bases. The germline gives CDR1 MNHEY, CDR2 SVGAGI. The V segment lost 0 bases and the J segment 4 bases; nucleotides outside the gene matches: 2. The CDR3 totals 15 residues.

The chain couples TRBV5-1 to TRBJ1-1, with D tentatively TRBD1 (5 bases). This CDR3 is built from 14 residues. The germline V gene has CDR1 SGHRS and CDR2 YFSETQ. Trimming took off 2 bases at V and 1 base at J, with 9 bases between the two ends. The CDR3 DNA is TGCGCCAGCAGCTTAACAGGAGAGAACACTGAAGCTTTCTTT. This encodes CASSLTGENTEAFF.

V and J are TRBV25-1 and TRBJ2-7; TRBD1 agrees at 7 bases. Trimming removed 4 bases from V and 6 bases from J; junction bases left unmatched: 6. The V gene's germline CDR1 is MGHDK and CDR2 SYGVNS. This CDR3 region has 13 residues. This CDR3 is CASSAQGVAEQYF. CDR3 nucleotides: TGTGCCAGCAGTGCCCAGGGGGTTGCCGAGCAGTACTTC.

This rearrangement joins TRBV21-1 to TRBJ2-2; the table names TRBD2, a call not compared with the DNA. TRBV21-1 is a listed pseudogene. This CDR3 spans 17 amino acids. The CDR3 DNA is TGTGCCAGCAGCAAAGGGAAGCTAGCGGGAAGAGGCGGGGAGCTGTTTTTT. Its translation: CASSKGKLAGRGGELFF.